A single TCR beta chain is shown here with its context. The sample is drawn from a study of blood T cell repertoires in COVID-19. The CDR3 runs to 13 residues. V lost 8 bases and J lost 7, with 17 bases in between. Germline CDR1 reads MGHDK; CDR2 reads SYGVNS. Assay used: immunoSEQ multiplex PCR; TCRdb lists only in-frame clones, some missing. The sample carries 40,000 to 50,000 clones, under 85% recorded once. This chain connects TRBV25-1 to TRBJ1-2; maybe TRBD1 (6 bases). This TCR was sampled from a human donor in a cohort sampled during active COVID-19. The sample taken for sequencing was peripheral blood. CDR3 amino acids: CASVPTGRSGYTF. As DNA, the CDR3 is TGTGCCAGCGTCCCTACAGGGAGAAGTGGCTACACCTTC.